These 2 T cell receptor beta chains were all obtained from the same sample, sequenced in a study of T-cell reconstitution after alpha-beta-depleted transplantation in children (dated by TCRdb to about 2016). Libraries came from PCR. TCRdb shows the sequencer as Illumina HiSeq 2500. TCR library preparation used molecular barcoding, with unique molecular identifiers applied to normalize quantification of the TCRbeta repertoire. The public reads were run again by TCRdb, first through fastp at Q25 and then through MiXCR, and only productive beta chains were kept. Rows with a matching CDR3 protein are joined into one entry that keeps the most common DNA and genes. The sample table contains more than 550,000 distinct CDR3 sequences; only one count was recorded for roughly a tenth of them. Jointly, the top ten make up approximately 4.1% of the sample. Sequencing used PBMCs from the stem cell graft donor, obtained from the stem cell graft. The receptors derive from a human donor who donated a stem cell graft to a child with acute myeloid leukemia.

V gene TRBV6-1 combines with J gene TRBJ2-1, with 13 bases identical to TRBD2. Germline V CDR1 and CDR2: MNHNS, SASEGT. V lost 6 bases and J lost 7; bases outside the gene matches: 3. This CDR3 spans 14 amino acids. The CDR3 bases are TGTGCCAGCAGGAGACTAGCGGGAGGTAATGAGCAGTTCTTC. The encoded protein is CASRRLAGGNEQFF.

Many counts were recorded for this clonotype. This chain connects TRBV28 to TRBJ2-1; no clear D. The CDR3 totals 15 residues. Germline V CDR1 and CDR2: MDHEN, SYDVKM. V was trimmed by 8 bases and J by 0 bases, leaving 14 bases between them. The CDR3 here is CASAPTDPSYNEQFF. The CDR3 region has the DNA TGTGCCAGCGCCCCTACAGACCCCTCCTACAATGAGCAGTTCTTC.